Reported below is one T cell receptor beta chain. This sample stems from a study of T-cell memory formation after mild COVID-19. TCRdb reanalysed the 5' RACE reads using MiXCR and keeps one entry per CDR3 protein. This sample has roughly 600,000 distinct CDR3 sequences, with 18% found just once. CDR3 length: 14 amino acids. Unmatched junction bases numbered 5, after V lost 3 bases and J lost 8 bases. Per germline, CDR1 SGHTA and CDR2 FQGTGA. The rearrangement links TRBV7-3 to TRBJ2-1, with 9 positions matching TRBD1. Material for sequencing was PBMCs or a T cell subset sorted from them (not recorded which). The source is an adult woman who had mild COVID-19 (a few samples of this study predate the infection). Cell type and time point are not known. CDR3 DNA: TGTGCCAGCAGCTTCGGGACAGGGTTAGATGAGCAGTTCTTC. This translates into CASSFGTGLDEQFF. Drawing the rest from reference TRBV7-3 and TRBJ2-1, the complete variable domain is GAGVSQTPSNKVTEKGKYVELRCDPISGHTALYWYRQSLGQGPEFLIYFQGTGAADDSGLPNDRFFAVRPEGSVSTLKIQRTERGDSAVYLCASSFGTGLDEQFFGPGTRLTVL.